This entry lists 19 T cell receptor beta chains sequenced from one sample in a study of breast tumors, draining lymph nodes, adjacent tissues. TCRdb reanalysed the multiplex PCR reads using MiXCR and keeps one entry per CDR3 protein. The sample holds tens of thousands of distinct CDR3 sequences; approximately 30% are singletons and the top ten take 8.1%. The lymph nodes were axillary draining lymph nodes from breast cancer patients. Sequenced: axillary lymph node tissue. The receptors come from a female donor with breast cancer. Some clones in this sample may be carry-over from other donors' samples.

The chain recombines TRBV10-1 with TRBJ2-2, with TRBD1 as a possible D gene (6 bases). Germline CDR1 WNHNN, CDR2 SYGVQD (reference sequence). This CDR3 spans 16 amino acids. V was pared by 6 bases and J by 0 bases, with 14 bases between. CDR3 DNA sequence: TGCGCCAGCAGCCAACAGGGCTGTGCGAACACCGGGGAGCTGTTTTTT. Protein product: CASSQQGCANTGELFF.

This clonotype was counted many times. The chain carries TRBV6-2 or TRBV6-3 and TRBJ2-7; the match to TRBD2 covers 10 bases. CDR1 and CDR2 (germline): MNHEY, SVGEGT. V dropped 5 bases and J dropped 2; count of bases not matched to a gene: 9. This CDR3 region has 16 residues. The CDR3 is CASSTPRTSGTYEQYF. CDR3 nucleotides: TGTGCCAGCAGTACCCCAAGGACTAGCGGAACCTACGAGCAGTACTTC.

In its sample, this clonotype was seen many times. V usage is TRBV7-2 and J usage is TRBJ1-1; 7 positions match TRBD1. The length of the CDR3 is 15 residues. Germline V gene sequence: CDR1 SGHTA, CDR2 FQGNSA. The junction had 8 bases not matched to a gene; V was cut back by 6 bases and J by 1 base. The CDR3 nucleotides read TGTGCCAGCAGTGTTACAGGGGCCAGGAACACTGAAGCTTTCTTT. This codes for CASSVTGARNTEAFF.

The rearrangement links TRBV12-3 or TRBV12-4 to TRBJ1-6, with TRBD1 identical over 9 bases. This CDR3 has 16 amino acids. J lost 4 bases, V lost 4 bases, and 5 bases had no gene match. CDR3 DNA sequence: TGTGCCAGCAGTTCACGGGGGACAGGGTATAATTCACCCCTCCACTTT. Its protein product is CASSSRGTGYNSPLHF.

This clonotype was seen at least ten times. The chain carries TRBV19 and TRBJ1-2, with a possible D match to TRBD1 (5 bases). V dropped 7 bases and J dropped 6 bases, with 15 bases sitting between them. Germline V gene lookup returns CDR1 LNHDA and CDR2 SQIVND (reference sequence). The CDR3 extends over 13 amino acids. The CDR3 sequence is CASKDIGGNGYTF. Here the CDR3 DNA reads TGTGCCAGTAAGGACATCGGAGGGAATGGCTACACCTTC.

This clonotype has ten or more counts. V is TRBV4-3 and J is TRBJ1-5; maybe TRBD1 (5 bases). V was trimmed by 0 bases and J by 2 bases, leaving 5 bases between them. The V gene's germline CDR1 is LGHNA and CDR2 YSLEER. The CDR3 covers 14 residues. The CDR3 is CASSQDRGNQPQHF. In nucleotides, the CDR3 is TGCGCCAGCAGCCAAGACAGGGGCAATCAGCCCCAGCATTTT.

This clonotype showed up many times. The CDR3 protein is CSVASGTADTQYF. As DNA, the CDR3 is TGCAGCGTTGCTAGCGGGACGGCAGATACGCAGTATTTT. This chain links TRBV29-1 with TRBJ2-3; 9 nucleotides match TRBD2. The CDR3 runs 13 residues. Germline loops: CDR1 SQVTM, CDR2 ANQGSEA. V was pared by 4 bases and J by 4 bases, with 3 bases of the junction left unmatched.

This clonotype came up many times. The genes are TRBV18 and TRBJ2-5, with D unresolved. Trimming left V 5 bases short and J 5 bases short, with 9 bases between. The germline V gene encodes CDR1 KGHSH and CDR2 LQKENI. The CDR3 length is 12 residues. CDR3 sequence reads: CASSTLTETQYF. The CDR3 coding sequence is TGTGCCAGCTCAACTTTAACGGAGACCCAGTACTTC.

For this clonotype: This may be a read error, as it is one base from a much larger clone. The chain couples TRBV5-4 to TRBJ2-1; 10 bases agree with TRBD2. The trim removed 4 bases at V and 4 bases at J, leaving 17 bases unmatched. Germline V lookup: CDR1 SGHNT, CDR2 YYREEE (reference sequence). The CDR3 contains 19 residues. CDR3 in DNA: TGTGCCAGCAGCACCGACAGGGCGGGAGCGGGAGGGCCTTACAATGAGCAGTTCTTC. Amino acid sequence: CASSTDRAGAGGPYNEQFF.

This clonotype was found many times. A clone one base away is much larger, so this may be a read error. The chain recombines TRBV6-5 with TRBJ1-2; TRBD1 matches at 7 bases. From germline, CDR1 is MNHEY and CDR2 SVGAGI. There are 14 residues in the CDR3. J was trimmed by 2 bases and V by 5 bases; bases with no gene match: 5. The CDR3: CASSHQTGNYGYTF. The CDR3 DNA reads TGTGCCAGCAGTCACCAGACAGGGAACTATGGCTACACCTTC.

Points on this clonotype: A much larger clone differs by one base, so this may be a read error. The chain couples TRBV20-1 to TRBJ2-7; possible D gene TRBD1, 6 bases. The CDR3 loop spans 15 amino acids. Germline CDR1 reads DFQATT; CDR2 reads SNEGSKA (reference sequence). Trimming removed 1 base from V and 2 bases from J, with 15 bases in between. For the CDR3, the DNA is TGCAGTGCTAGAGGCGGACAGACCGCGGCCTACGAGCAGTACTTC. Translating gives CSARGGQTAAYEQYF.

This clonotype was counted a few times. J is TRBJ1-1 and V is TRBV4-1; 9 bases line up with TRBD1. Germline V gene lookup returns CDR1 MGHRA and CDR2 YSYEKL. The CDR3 extends over 14 amino acids. The trim removed 6 bases at V and 5 bases at J, leaving 7 bases unmatched. The CDR3 nucleotides are TGCGCCAGCAGAACAGACAGGGGGTTGACTGAAGCTTTCTTT. This gives the protein CASRTDRGLTEAFF.

This clonotype was seen at least ten times. The chain is built from TRBV4-2 and TRBJ2-3, with a possible D match to TRBD2 (6 bases). There are 18 residues in the CDR3. Between the trimmed V and J ends, which lost 1 base and 4 bases, there was a span of 21 bases. The germline V gene encodes CDR1 LGHNA and CDR2 YNFKEQ. CDR3 protein: CASSQVLREQNLPDTQYF. The DNA of the CDR3 is TGTGCCAGCAGCCAAGTTTTGCGGGAACAGAATCTCCCAGATACGCAGTATTTT.

This clonotype occurred many times. The rearrangement uses TRBV19 and TRBJ1-3; D not certain. V was trimmed by 9 bases and J by 5 bases, leaving 11 bases between them. Germline assignment: CDR1 LNHDA and CDR2 SQIVND (reference sequence). The CDR3 length is 12 residues. DNA of the CDR3: TGTGCCAGCGGGGAGAGAAGAAACACCATATATTTT. Protein sequence: CASGERRNTIYF.

V gene TRBV18 combines with J gene TRBJ1-1, with TRBD1 identical over 8 bases. The CDR3 runs to 12 residues. Germline V gives CDR1 KGHSH, CDR2 LQKENI. V trimming: 6 bases; J trimming: 9 bases; junction bases outside the gene matches: 6. CDR3 sequence: CASSQDRDKAFF. CDR3 coding DNA: TGTGCCAGCTCCCAGGACAGGGACAAAGCTTTCTTT.

The V gene is TRBV2, the J gene TRBJ1-1; perhaps TRBD1 as D (5 bases). The germline CDR1 and CDR2 sequences are SNHLY and FYNNEI. There are 16 residues in the CDR3. V dropped 2 bases and J dropped 6 bases, with 19 bases sitting between them. CDR3 region: CASSERLPGSGAEAFF. In DNA form, the CDR3 reads TGTGCCAGCAGTGAAAGGCTCCCAGGGAGTGGGGCTGAAGCTTTCTTT.

This clonotype showed up many times. The rearrangement uses TRBV19 and TRBJ2-2, with 7 bases aligning to TRBD2. The CDR3 contains 15 residues. Germline V gives CDR1 LNHDA, CDR2 SQIVND (reference sequence). The J segment lost 8 bases and the V segment lost 5 bases, leaving 11 bases of the junction unmatched. The CDR3 spells CASSPRGDLLGELFF. The CDR3 nucleotides are TGTGCCAGTAGTCCCCGGGGGGACTTGTTGGGGGAGCTGTTTTTT.

The V and J genes are TRBV6-5 and TRBJ2-7, with D possibly TRBD2 on 6 matching bases. The CDR3 totals 13 residues. V was cut by 6 bases and J by 0 bases, with 9 bases left in between. Germline-derived CDR1 and CDR2 are MNHEY and SVGAGI. This CDR3 is CASRPGGSYEQYF. The DNA for the CDR3 is TGTGCCAGCAGGCCCGGGGGCTCCTACGAGCAGTACTTC.

V and J are TRBV7-6 and TRBJ1-2, with 10 bases identical to TRBD1. The CDR3 is 17 residues long. The germline gives CDR1 SGHVS, CDR2 FNYEAQ. J was trimmed by 7 bases and V by 2 bases; bases with no gene match: 13. CDR3 DNA: TGTGCCAGCAGCTTAAGGACAGGGACAGGGGATATAAGTGGCTACACCTTC. Protein sequence: CASSLRTGTGDISGYTF.